The sample holds a few counts of the clone carrying this TCR beta chain. Its matching antigen is unknown. This entry comes from a study of post-analysis software for immune sequencing data. Study background: Disease trajectories encompassed relapsing-remitting, secondary progressive and progressive-relapsing multiple sclerosis.

cDNA libraries of TCR beta carried unique molecular identifiers. One entry per CDR3 protein, called by TCRdb with MiXCR from the PCR reads. The sample consists of roughly 800,000 distinct CDR3 sequences, roughly 30% of them appearing once. The study's findings and limits: The study found significantly lower normalized Chao1 diversity in multiple sclerosis patients than in controls.

Sequenced sample: blood. This TCR derives from a girl between 5 and 17 years old with multiple sclerosis.

The CDR3 DNA reads as TGTGCCAGCAGTTCCCCCGCGGGAGGCTCCTACAATGAGCAGTACTTC. This encodes CASSSPAGGSYNEQYF. The chain joins TRBV28 to TRBJ2-1, with 8 bases aligning to TRBD2. The J call may be faulty, since TRBJ2-7 better matches the DNA end. This CDR3 is built from 16 residues. The germline V gene has CDR1 MDHEN and CDR2 SYDVKM.